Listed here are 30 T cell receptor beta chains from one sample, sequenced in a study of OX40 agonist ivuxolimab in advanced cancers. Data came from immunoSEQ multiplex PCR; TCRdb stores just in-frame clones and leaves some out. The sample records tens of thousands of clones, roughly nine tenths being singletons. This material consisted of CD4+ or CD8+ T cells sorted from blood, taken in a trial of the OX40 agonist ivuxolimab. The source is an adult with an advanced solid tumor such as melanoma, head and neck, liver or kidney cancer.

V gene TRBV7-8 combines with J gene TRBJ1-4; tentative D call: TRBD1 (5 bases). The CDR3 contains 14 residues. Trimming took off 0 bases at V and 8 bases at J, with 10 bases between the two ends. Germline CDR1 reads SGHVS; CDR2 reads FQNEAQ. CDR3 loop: CASSLAGDREKLFF. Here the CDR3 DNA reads TGTGCCAGCAGCTTAGCGGGGGATAGAGAAAAACTGTTTTTT.

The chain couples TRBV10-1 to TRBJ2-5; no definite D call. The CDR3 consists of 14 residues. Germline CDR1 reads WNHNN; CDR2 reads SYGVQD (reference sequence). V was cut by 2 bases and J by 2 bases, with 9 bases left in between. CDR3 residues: CASSETDFQETQYF. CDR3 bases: TGCGCCAGCAGTGAGACCGACTTTCAAGAGACCCAGTACTTC.

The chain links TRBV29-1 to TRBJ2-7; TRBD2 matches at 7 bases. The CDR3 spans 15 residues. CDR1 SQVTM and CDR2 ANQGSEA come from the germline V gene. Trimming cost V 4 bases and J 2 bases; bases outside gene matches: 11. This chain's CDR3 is CSVGGFERGTYEQYF. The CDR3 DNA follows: TGCAGCGTTGGGGGGTTTGAGCGGGGAACCTACGAGCAGTACTTC.

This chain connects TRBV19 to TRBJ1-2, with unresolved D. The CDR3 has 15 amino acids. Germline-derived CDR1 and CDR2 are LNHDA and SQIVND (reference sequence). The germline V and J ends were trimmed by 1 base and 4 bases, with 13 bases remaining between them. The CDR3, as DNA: TGTGCCAGTAGTATAGGGGGAGATGCTATCTATGGCTACACCTTC. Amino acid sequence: CASSIGGDAIYGYTF.

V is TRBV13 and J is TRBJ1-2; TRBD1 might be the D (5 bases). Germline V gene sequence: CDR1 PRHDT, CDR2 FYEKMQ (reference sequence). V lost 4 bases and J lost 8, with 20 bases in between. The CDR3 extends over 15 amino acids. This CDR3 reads CASSSSFRGIGGYTF. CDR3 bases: TGTGCCAGCAGCTCCTCTTTCCGGGGGATAGGGGGCTACACCTTC.

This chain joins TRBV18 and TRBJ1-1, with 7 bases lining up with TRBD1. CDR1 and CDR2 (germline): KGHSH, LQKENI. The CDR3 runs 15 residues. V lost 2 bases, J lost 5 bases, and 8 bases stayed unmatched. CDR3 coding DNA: TGTGCCAGCTCACCAACCCCCTCAGGGGGGACTGAAGCTTTCTTT. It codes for CASSPTPSGGTEAFF. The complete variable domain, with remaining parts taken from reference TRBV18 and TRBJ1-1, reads NAGVMQNPRHLVRRRGQEARLRCSPMKGHSHVYWYRQLPEEGLKFMVYLQKENIIDESGMPKERFSAEFPKEGPSILRIQQVVRGDSAAYFCASSPTPSGGTEAFFGQGTRLTVV.

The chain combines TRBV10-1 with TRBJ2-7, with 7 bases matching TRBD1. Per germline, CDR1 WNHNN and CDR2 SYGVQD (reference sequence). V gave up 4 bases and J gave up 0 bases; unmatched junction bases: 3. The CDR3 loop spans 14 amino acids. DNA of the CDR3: TGCGCCAGCAGTGCTTGGGACAGCTCCTACGAGCAGTACTTC. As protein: CASSAWDSSYEQYF.

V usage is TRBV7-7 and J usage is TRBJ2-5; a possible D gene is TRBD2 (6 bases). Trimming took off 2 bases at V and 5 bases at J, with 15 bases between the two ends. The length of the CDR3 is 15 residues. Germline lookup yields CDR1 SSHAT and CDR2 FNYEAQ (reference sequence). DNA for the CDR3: TGTGCCAGCAGCTTATCGGGTGCGGAGGGCGAGACCCAGTACTTC. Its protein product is CASSLSGAEGETQYF. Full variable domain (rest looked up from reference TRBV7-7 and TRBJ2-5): GAGVSQSPRYKVTKRGQDVTLRCDPISSHATLYWYQQALGQGPEFLTYFNYEAQPDKSGLPSDRFSAERPEGSISTLTIQRTEQRDSAMYRCASSLSGAEGETQYFGPGTRLLVL.

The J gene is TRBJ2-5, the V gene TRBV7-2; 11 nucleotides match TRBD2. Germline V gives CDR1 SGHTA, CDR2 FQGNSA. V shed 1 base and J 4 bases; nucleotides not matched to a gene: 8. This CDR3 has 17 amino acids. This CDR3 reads CASSLELAGGGSETQYF. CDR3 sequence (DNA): TGTGCCAGCAGCTTAGAGCTAGCGGGGGGAGGGTCAGAGACCCAGTACTTC.

DNA for the CDR3: TGTGCCAGCAGGCTATCTCGGGGGACCGGGGAGCTGTTTTTT. Translated: CASRLSRGTGELFF. The V gene is TRBV28, the J gene TRBJ2-2, with a tentative D call TRBD2 (6 bases). V shed 6 bases and J shed 5 bases, with 13 bases lying between them. Germline CDR1 reads MDHEN; CDR2 reads SYDVKM. This CDR3 has 14 amino acids.

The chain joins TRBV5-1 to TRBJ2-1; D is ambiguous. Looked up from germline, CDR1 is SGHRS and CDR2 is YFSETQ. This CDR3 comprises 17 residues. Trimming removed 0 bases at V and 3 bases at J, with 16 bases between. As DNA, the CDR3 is TGCGCCAGCAGCTTGGCCGTGGATAGCCTGGGCTACAATGAGCAGTTCTTC. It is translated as CASSLAVDSLGYNEQFF.

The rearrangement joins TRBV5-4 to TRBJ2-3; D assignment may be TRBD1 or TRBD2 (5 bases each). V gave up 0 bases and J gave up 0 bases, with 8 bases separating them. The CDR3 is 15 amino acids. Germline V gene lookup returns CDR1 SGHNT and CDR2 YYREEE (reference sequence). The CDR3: CASSLDGDSTDTQYF. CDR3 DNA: TGTGCCAGCAGCTTGGATGGGGACAGCACAGATACGCAGTATTTT.

CDR3 sequence: CASSYGGFGSSDTQYF. As DNA, the CDR3 is TGTGCCAGCAGTTATGGGGGGTTCGGGTCGTCAGATACGCAGTATTTT. V usage is TRBV6-5 and J usage is TRBJ2-3; possible D gene TRBD2, 6 bases. This CDR3 region has 16 residues. CDR1 and CDR2 from the germline V gene are MNHEY and SVGAGI. Trimming pared 3 bases from V and 4 bases from J, leaving 17 bases between.

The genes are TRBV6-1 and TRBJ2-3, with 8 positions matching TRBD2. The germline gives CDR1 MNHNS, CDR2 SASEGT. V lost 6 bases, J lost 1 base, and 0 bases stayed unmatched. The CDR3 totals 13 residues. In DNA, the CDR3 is TGTGCCAGCAGACTAGCGGGCACAGATACGCAGTATTTT. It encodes CASRLAGTDTQYF.

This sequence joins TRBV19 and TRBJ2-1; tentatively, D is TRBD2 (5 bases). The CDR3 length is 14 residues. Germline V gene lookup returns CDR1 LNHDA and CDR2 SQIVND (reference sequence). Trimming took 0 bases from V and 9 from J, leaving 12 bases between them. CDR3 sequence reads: CASSIDRNGIEQFF. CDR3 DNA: TGTGCCAGTAGTATAGATCGTAACGGGATTGAGCAGTTCTTC.

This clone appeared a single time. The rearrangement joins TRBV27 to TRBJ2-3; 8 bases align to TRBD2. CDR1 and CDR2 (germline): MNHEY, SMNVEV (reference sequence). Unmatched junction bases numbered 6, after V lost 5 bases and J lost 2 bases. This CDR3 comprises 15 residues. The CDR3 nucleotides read TGTGCCAGCAGTAGCACAGCGGGGGACACAGATACGCAGTATTTT. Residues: CASSSTAGDTDTQYF.

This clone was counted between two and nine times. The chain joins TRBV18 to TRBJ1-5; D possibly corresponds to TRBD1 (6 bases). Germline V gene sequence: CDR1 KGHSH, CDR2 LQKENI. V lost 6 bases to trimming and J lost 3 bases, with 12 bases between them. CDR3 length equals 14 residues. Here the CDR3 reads CASSDRDTNQPQHF. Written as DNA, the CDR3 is TGTGCCAGCTCCGACCGGGACACCAATCAGCCCCAGCATTTT.

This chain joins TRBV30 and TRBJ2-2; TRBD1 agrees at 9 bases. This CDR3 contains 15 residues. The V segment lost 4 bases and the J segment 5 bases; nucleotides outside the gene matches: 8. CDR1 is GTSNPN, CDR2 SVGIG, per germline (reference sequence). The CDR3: CAWKLQGARTGELFF. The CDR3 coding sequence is TGTGCCTGGAAGCTACAGGGGGCGCGAACCGGGGAGCTGTTTTTT.

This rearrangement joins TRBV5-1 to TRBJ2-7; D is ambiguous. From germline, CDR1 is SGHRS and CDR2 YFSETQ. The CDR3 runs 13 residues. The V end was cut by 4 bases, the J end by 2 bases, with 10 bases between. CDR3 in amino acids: CASSTTRTYEQYF. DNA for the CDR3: TGCGCCAGCAGCACCACACGTACCTACGAGCAGTACTTC.

The CDR3 DNA reads TGTGCCAGCACCACCGAAATTGCCAGGGCAACTAATGAAAAACTGTTTTTT. Residues: CASTTEIARATNEKLFF. This rearrangement joins TRBV7-2 to TRBJ1-4; D perhaps matches TRBD1 (5 bases). The ends were cut back, 7 bases at V and 0 bases at J, with 18 bases in the middle. Looked up from germline, CDR1 is SGHTA and CDR2 is FQGNSA. This CDR3 has 17 amino acids.

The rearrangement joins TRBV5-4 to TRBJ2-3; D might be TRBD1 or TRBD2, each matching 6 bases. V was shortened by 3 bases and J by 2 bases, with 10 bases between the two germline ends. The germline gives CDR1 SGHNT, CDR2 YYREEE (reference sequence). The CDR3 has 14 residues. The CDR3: CASSWWGATDTQYF. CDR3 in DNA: TGTGCCAGCAGCTGGTGGGGGGCCACAGATACGCAGTATTTT. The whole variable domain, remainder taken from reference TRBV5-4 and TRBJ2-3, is ETGVTQSPTHLIKTRGQQVTLRCSSQSGHNTVSWYQQALGQGPQFIFQYYREEENGRGNFPPRFSGLQFPNYSSELNVNALELDDSALYLCASSWWGATDTQYFGPGTRLTVL.

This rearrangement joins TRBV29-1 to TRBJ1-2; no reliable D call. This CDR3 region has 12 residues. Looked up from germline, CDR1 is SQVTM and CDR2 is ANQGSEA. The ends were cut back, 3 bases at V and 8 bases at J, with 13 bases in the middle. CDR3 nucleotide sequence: TGCAGCGTTGATAACCGACGGAAGGGCTACACCTTC. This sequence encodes CSVDNRRKGYTF.

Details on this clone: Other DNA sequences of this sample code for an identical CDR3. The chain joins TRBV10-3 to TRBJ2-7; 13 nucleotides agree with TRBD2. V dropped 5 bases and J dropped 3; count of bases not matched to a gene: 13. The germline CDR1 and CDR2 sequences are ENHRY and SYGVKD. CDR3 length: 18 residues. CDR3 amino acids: CAISRTSGRSPPLYEQYF. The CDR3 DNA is TGTGCCATCAGTCGGACTAGCGGGAGATCCCCCCCTCTCTACGAGCAGTACTTC.

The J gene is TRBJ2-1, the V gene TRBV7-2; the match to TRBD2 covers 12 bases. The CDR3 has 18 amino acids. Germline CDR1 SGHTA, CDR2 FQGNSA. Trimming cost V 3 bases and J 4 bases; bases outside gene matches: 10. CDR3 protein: CASSLEGLAGGPYNEQFF. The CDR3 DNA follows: TGTGCCAGCAGCTTGGAAGGGCTAGCGGGAGGGCCGTACAATGAGCAGTTCTTC.

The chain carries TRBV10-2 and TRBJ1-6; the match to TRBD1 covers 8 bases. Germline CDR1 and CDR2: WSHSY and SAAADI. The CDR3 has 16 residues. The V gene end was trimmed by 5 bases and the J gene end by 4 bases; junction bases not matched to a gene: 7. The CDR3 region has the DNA TGCGCCAGCAGTTTTGGGACAGGTGGATATAATTCACCCCTCCACTTT. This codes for CASSFGTGGYNSPLHF.

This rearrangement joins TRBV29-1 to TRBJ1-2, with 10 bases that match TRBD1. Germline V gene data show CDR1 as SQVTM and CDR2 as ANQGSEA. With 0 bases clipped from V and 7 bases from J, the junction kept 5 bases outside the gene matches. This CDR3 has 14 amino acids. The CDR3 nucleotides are TGCAGCGTTGAAGACCGGGACAGGGGAGGTGGCTACACCTTC. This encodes CSVEDRDRGGGYTF.

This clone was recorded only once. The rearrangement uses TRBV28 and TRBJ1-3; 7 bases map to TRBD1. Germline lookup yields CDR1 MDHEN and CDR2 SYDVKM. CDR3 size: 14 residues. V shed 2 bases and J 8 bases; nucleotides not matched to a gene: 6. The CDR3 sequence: CASSLTGDEDTIYF. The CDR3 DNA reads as TGTGCCAGCAGTTTAACAGGGGACGAAGACACCATATATTTT.

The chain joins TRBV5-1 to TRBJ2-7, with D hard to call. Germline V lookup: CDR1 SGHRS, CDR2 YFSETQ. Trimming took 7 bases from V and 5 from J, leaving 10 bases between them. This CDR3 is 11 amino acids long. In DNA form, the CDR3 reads TGCGCCAGCTCGGATGGGAACGAGCAGTACTTC. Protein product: CASSDGNEQYF.

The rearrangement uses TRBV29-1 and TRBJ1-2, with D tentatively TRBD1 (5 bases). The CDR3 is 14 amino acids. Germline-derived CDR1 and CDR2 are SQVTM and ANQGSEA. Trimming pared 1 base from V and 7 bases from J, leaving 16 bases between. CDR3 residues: CSVEATGVVGGYTF. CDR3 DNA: TGCAGCGTTGAAGCCACGGGGGTGGTCGGTGGCTACACCTTC.

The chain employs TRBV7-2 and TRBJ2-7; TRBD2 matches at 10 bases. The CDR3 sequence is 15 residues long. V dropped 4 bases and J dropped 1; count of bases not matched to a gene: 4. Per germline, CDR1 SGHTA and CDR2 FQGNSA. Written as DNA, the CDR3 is TGTGCCAGCAGCTCTAGCGGGAGTGGGTCCTACGAGCAGTACTTC. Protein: CASSSSGSGSYEQYF.